A single T cell receptor beta chain is shown here with its context. Antigen: not known. The data were obtained in a study of CD4 T cells in relation to SARS-CoV-2 and coronaviruses. Unexposed donor CD4+ T cells date from 2011-2018, before the COVID-19 pandemic. The cells were cultured for about 10 days before CD4+ T cells were isolated. As cell numbers allowed, unexposed-donor CD4+ T cells faced SARS-CoV-2 S/N and four cold-coronavirus spikes. Germline CDR1 is MNHNY and CDR2 is SVGAGI (reference sequence). Trimming left V 2 bases short and J 8 bases short, with 9 bases between. This CDR3 contains 12 residues. Libraries were prepared by immunoSEQ multiplex PCR; TCRdb keeps only in-frame clonotypes and omits some of them. The sample lists 21,000 or so clones, about 80% seen once, with around 29% in the top ten.

Sequencing was done on a sample of CD4+ T cells from PBMCs, cultured in vitro. The sequence came from a human donor in good health. This sequence joins TRBV6-6 and TRBJ1-2; a weak D match, TRBD1 (5 bases). The CDR3 loop reads CASSYGAEGYTF. The CDR3 nucleotides read TGTGCCAGCAGTTACGGGGCGGAAGGCTACACCTTC.